A single sample gave rise to the 10 T cell receptor beta chains below, sequenced in a study of T-cell memory formation after mild COVID-19. In TCRdb, the 5' RACE reads were re-called with MiXCR into one record per CDR3 protein. The table records more than 100,000 distinct CDR3 sequences, about 6% of them present only once. Material for sequencing was PBMCs or a T cell subset sorted from them (not recorded which). The receptor source for this set is an adult woman who had mild COVID-19 (a few samples of this study predate the infection). Cell type and time point are not known.

This clonotype was counted at least ten times. The J gene is TRBJ2-5, the V gene TRBV2; 9 bases fit TRBD1. This CDR3 comprises 13 residues. Germline assignment: CDR1 SNHLY and CDR2 FYNNEI. V lost 7 bases to trimming and J lost 5 bases; unmatched junction nucleotides: 5. This CDR3 reads CASKEDRGETQYF. The CDR3 DNA reads as TGTGCCAGCAAGGAGGACAGGGGTGAGACCCAGTACTTC. Supplemented by reference TRBV2 and TRBJ2-5, the full variable domain reads EPEVTQTPSHQVTQMGQEVILRCVPISNHLYFYWYRQILGQKVEFLVSFYNNEISEKSEIFDDQFSVERPDGSNFTLKIRSTKLEDSAMYFCASKEDRGETQYFGPGTRLLVL.

This clonotype was picked up many times. J is TRBJ2-3 and V is TRBV5-1; D is unresolved. The germline gives CDR1 SGHRS, CDR2 YFSETQ. CDR3 length equals 15 residues. The V end was cut by 4 bases, the J end by 1 base, with 13 bases between. The CDR3 loop reads CASSGYYAGTDTQYF. CDR3 DNA: TGCGCCAGCAGCGGGTACTACGCGGGCACAGATACGCAGTATTTT.

The CDR3 protein is CASSVTSGSSYNEQFF. The CDR3 DNA reads as TGTGCCAGCAGCGTAACTAGCGGGAGCTCCTACAATGAGCAGTTCTTC. This rearrangement joins TRBV7-2 to TRBJ2-1, with 11 nucleotides matching TRBD2. This CDR3 spans 16 amino acids. Germline V gene data show CDR1 as SGHTA and CDR2 as FQGNSA. J lost 0 bases, V lost 5 bases, and 3 bases had no gene match.

Many counts were recorded for this clonotype. The chain combines TRBV7-9 with TRBJ2-7, with unresolved D. Per germline, CDR1 SEHNR and CDR2 FQNEAQ (reference sequence). Trimming took 0 bases from V and 0 from J, leaving 6 bases between them. The CDR3 length is 14 residues. CDR3 in amino acids: CASSLAGFSYEQYF. The CDR3 DNA is TGTGCCAGCAGCTTAGCGGGGTTCTCCTACGAGCAGTACTTC.

CDR3 loop: CASSGAGGPPETQYF. CDR3 in DNA: TGTGCCAGCAGCGGAGCGGGGGGGCCCCCAGAGACCCAGTACTTC. V usage is TRBV4-2 and J usage is TRBJ2-5; 10 bases are a match to TRBD2. The germline CDR1 and CDR2 sequences are LGHNA and YNFKEQ. With V trimmed by 5 bases and J by 4 bases, 7 bases remained unmatched. The length of the CDR3 is 15 residues.

This chain joins TRBV11-1 and TRBJ2-1; maybe TRBD2 (7 bases). V shed 6 bases and J shed 0 bases, with 15 bases lying between them. Germline CDR1 SGHAT, CDR2 FQDESV (reference sequence). CDR3 size: 16 residues. The CDR3 is CASSGGGYSSYNEQFF. DNA for the CDR3: TGTGCCAGCAGTGGGGGGGGCTATAGCTCCTACAATGAGCAGTTCTTC.

This clonotype was found many times. The chain carries TRBV7-2 and TRBJ2-5; possible D gene TRBD2, 5 bases. The CDR3 runs 14 residues. V gave up 2 bases and J gave up 7 bases, with 14 bases separating them. Germline values: CDR1 SGHTA, CDR2 FQGNSA. CDR3 nucleotides: TGTGCCAGCAGCTTACCGGGAACGCAGGCGACCCAGTACTTC. Its translation: CASSLPGTQATQYF.

This clonotype was seen ten or more times. The chain couples TRBV5-1 to TRBJ2-4, with TRBD2 as a possible D gene (6 bases). The CDR3 totals 15 residues. Germline V gene sequence: CDR1 SGHRS, CDR2 YFSETQ. Trimming stripped 0 bases from V and 8 bases from J, with 15 bases between. As DNA, the CDR3 is TGCGCCAGCAGCTTGGCCGGGGGAGGAGAGGACATTCAGTACTTC. Protein: CASSLAGGGEDIQYF.

The V and J genes are TRBV10-3 and TRBJ1-5; D might be TRBD1 (6 bases). CDR3 length: 17 amino acids. Trimming removed 4 bases at V and 0 bases at J, with 16 bases between. Germline lookup yields CDR1 ENHRY and CDR2 SYGVKD. This CDR3 reads CAISAGQGGVSNQPQHF. Written as DNA, the CDR3 is TGTGCCATCAGTGCGGGACAAGGAGGGGTTAGCAATCAGCCCCAGCATTTT.

In this sample, this clonotype turned up many times. The chain joins TRBV5-1 to TRBJ2-3; D is undetermined. The CDR3 consists of 14 residues. Germline V gene data show CDR1 as SGHRS and CDR2 as YFSETQ. The ends were cut back, 4 bases at V and 5 bases at J, with 14 bases in the middle. In DNA, the CDR3 is TGCGCCAGCAGCCTCACACATTTAATAGATACGCAGTATTTT. The encoded protein is CASSLTHLIDTQYF.